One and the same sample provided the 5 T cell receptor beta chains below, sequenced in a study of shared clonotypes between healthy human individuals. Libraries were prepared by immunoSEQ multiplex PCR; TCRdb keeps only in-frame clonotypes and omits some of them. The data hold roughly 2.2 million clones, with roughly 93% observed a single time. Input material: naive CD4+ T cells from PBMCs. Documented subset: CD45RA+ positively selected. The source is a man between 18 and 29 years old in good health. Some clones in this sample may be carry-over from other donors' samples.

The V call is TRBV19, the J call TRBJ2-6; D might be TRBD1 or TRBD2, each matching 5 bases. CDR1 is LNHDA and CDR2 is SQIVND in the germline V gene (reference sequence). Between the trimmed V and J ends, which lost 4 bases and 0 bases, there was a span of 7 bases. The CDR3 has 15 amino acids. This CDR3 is CASSRDGSGANVLTF. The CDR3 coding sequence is TGTGCCAGTAGTAGGGACGGCTCTGGGGCCAACGTCCTGACTTTC.

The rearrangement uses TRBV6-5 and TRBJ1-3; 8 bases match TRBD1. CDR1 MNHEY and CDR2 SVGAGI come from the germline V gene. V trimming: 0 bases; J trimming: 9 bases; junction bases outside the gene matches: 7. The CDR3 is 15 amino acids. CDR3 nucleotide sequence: TGTGCCAGCAGTTACTCGGGGACAGGCGGGATCACCATATATTTT. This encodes CASSYSGTGGITIYF.

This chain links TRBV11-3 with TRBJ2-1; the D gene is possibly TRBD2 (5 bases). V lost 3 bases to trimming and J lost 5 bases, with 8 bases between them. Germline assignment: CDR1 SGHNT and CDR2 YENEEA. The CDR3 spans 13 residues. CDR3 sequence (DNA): TGTGCCAGCAGCTTGGTGGAGGACAATGAGCAGTTCTTC. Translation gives CASSLVEDNEQFF.

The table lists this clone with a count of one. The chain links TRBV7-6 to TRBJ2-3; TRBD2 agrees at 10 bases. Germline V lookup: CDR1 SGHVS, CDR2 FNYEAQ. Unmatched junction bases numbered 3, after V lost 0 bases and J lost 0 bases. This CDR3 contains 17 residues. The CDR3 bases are TGTGCCAGCAGCTTAGCCGGGACTAGCGCTAGCACAGATACGCAGTATTTT. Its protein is CASSLAGTSASTDTQYF.

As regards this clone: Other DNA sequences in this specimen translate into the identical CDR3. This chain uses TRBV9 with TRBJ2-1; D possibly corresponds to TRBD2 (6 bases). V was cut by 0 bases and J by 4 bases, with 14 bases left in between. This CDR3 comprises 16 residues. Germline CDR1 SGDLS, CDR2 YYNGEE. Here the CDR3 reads CASSVGGTGGYNEQFF. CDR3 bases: TGTGCCAGCAGCGTAGGGGGAACAGGAGGGTACAATGAGCAGTTCTTC.